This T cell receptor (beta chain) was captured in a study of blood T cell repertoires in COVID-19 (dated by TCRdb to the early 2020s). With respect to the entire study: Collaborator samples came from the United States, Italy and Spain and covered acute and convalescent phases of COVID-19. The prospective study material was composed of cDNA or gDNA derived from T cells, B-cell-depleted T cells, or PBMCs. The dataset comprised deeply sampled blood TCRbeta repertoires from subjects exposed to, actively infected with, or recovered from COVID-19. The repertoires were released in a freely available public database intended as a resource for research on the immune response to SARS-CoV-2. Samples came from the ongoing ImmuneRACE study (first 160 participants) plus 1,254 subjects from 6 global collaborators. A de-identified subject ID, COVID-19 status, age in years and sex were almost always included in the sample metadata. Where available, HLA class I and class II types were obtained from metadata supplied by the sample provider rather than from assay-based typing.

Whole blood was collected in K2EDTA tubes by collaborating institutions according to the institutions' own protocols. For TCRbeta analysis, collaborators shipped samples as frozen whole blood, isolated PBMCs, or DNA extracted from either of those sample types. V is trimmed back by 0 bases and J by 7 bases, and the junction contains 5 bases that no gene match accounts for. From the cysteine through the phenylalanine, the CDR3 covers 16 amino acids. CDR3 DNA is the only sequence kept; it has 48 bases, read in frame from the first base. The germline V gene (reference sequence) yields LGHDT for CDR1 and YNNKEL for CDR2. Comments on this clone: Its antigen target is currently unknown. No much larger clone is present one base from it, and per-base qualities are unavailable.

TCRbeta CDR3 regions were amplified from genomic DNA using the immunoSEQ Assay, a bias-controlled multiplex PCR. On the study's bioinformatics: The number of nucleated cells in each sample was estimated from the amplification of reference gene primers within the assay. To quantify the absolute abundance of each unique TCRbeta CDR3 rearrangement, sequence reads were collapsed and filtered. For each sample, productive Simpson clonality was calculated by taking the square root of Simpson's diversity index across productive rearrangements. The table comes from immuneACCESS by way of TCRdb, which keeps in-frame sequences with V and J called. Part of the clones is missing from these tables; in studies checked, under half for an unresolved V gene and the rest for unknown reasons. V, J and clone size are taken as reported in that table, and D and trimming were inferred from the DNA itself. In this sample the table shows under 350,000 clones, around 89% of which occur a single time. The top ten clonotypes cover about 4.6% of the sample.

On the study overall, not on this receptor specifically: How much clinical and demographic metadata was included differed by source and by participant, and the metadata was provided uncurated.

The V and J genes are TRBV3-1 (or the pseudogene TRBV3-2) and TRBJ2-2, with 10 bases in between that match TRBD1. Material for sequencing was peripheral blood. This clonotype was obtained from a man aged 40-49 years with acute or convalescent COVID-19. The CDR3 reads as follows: CASSQDPGQGIGELFF. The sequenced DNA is TGTGCCAGCAGCCAAGACCCGGGACAGGGGATCGGGGAGCTGTTTTTT.